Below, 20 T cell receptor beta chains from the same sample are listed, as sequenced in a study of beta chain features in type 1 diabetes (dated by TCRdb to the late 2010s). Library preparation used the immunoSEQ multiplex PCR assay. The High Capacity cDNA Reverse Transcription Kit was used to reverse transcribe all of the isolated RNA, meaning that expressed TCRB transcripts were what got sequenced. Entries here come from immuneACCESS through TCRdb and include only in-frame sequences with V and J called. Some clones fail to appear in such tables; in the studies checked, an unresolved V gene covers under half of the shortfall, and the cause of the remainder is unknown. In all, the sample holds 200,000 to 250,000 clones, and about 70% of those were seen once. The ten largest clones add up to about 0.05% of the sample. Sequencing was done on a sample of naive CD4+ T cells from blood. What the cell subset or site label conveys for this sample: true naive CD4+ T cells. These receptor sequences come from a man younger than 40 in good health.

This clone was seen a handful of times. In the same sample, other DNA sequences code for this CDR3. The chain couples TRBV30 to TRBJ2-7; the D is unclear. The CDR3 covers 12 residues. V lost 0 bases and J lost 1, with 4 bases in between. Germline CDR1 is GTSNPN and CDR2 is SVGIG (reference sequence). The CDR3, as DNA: TGTGCCTGGAGTGTACTATCCTACGAGCAGTACTTC. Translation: CAWSVLSYEQYF.

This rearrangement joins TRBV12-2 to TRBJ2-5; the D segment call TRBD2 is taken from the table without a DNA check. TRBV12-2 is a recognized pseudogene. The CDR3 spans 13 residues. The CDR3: CASRPFRRETQYF. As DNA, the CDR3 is TGTGCAAGTCGCCCCTTTCGCCGGGAGACCCAGTACTTC.

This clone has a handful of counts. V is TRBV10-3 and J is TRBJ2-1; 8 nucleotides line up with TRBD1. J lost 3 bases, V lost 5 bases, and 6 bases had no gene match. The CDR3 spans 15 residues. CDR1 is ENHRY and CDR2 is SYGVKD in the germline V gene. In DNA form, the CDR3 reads TGTGCCATCAGTTTAGGACAGGGTAACTACAATGAGCAGTTCTTC. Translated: CAISLGQGNYNEQFF.

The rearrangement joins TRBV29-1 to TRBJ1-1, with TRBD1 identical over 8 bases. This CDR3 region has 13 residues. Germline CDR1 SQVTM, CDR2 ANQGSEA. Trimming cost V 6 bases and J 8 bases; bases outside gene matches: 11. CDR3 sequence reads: CSVQGQAVKEAFF. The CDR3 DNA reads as TGCAGCGTCCAGGGACAGGCGGTAAAGGAAGCTTTCTTT. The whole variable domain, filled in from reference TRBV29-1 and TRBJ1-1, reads SAVISQKPSRDICQRGTSLTIQCQVDSQVTMMFWYRQQPGQSLTLIATANQGSEATYESGFVIDKFPISRPNLTFSTLTVSNMSPEDSSIYLCSVQGQAVKEAFFGQGTRLTVV.

In DNA form, the CDR3 reads TGTGCCAGCAGCGTGCTCACGGGGGGGCAAGATACGCAGTATTTT. It specifies CASSVLTGGQDTQYF. This chain links TRBV9 with TRBJ2-3, with 8 positions matching TRBD2. Germline V gene sequence: CDR1 SGDLS, CDR2 YYNGEE. V was clipped by 2 bases and J by 5 bases; unmatched bases: 7. The CDR3 has 15 amino acids.

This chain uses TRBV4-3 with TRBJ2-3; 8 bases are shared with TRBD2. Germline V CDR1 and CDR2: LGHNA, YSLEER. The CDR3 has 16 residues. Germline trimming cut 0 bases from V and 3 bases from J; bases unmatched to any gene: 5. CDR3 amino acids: CASSQDFSGRTDTQYF. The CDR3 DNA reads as TGCGCCAGCAGCCAAGATTTCAGCGGGAGAACAGATACGCAGTATTTT.

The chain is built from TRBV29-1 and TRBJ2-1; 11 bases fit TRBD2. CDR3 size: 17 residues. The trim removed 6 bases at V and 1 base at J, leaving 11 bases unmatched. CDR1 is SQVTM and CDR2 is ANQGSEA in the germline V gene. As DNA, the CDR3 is TGCAGCGTGGCCAATTTGACTAGCGGGATTTCCTACAATGAGCAGTTCTTC. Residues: CSVANLTSGISYNEQFF.

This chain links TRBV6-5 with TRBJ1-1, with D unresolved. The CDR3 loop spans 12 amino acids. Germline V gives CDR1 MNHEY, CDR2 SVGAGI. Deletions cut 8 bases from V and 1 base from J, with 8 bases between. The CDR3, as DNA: TGTGCCAGCGGGCGGACGAACACTGAAGCTTTCTTT. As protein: CASGRTNTEAFF.

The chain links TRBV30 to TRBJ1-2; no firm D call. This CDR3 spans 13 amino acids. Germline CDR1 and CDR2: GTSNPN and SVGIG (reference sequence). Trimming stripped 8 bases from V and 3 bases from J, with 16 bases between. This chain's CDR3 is CATFGEGYYGYTF. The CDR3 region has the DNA TGTGCCACCTTTGGGGAGGGATACTATGGCTACACCTTC. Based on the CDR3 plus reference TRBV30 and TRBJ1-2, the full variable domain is SQTIHQWPATLVQPVGSPLSLECTVEGTSNPNLYWYRQAAGRGLQLLFYSVGIGQISSEVPQNLSASRPQDRQFILSSKKLLLSDSGFYLCATFGEGYYGYTFGSGTRLTVV.

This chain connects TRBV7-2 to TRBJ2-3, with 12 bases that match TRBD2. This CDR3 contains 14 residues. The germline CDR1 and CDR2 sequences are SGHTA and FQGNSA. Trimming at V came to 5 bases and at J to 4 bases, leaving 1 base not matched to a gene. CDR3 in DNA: TGTGCCAGCAGCCGGACTAGCGGGGCAGATACGCAGTATTTT. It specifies CASSRTSGADTQYF.

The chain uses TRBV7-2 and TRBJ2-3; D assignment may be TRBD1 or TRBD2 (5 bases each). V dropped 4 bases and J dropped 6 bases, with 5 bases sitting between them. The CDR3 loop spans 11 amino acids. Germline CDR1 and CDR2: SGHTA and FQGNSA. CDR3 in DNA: TGTGCCAGCAGCTGGGGGGATACGCAGTATTTT. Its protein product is CASSWGDTQYF.

Here the CDR3 DNA reads TGTGCCAGCAGTCGGGGGACAGGGACCCAGTACTTC. The encoded protein is CASSRGTGTQYF. This chain connects TRBV25-1 to TRBJ2-5; 8 nucleotides line up with TRBD1. This CDR3 spans 12 amino acids. The V gene's germline CDR1 is MGHDK and CDR2 SYGVNS. V lost 5 bases, J lost 7 bases, and 3 bases stayed unmatched.

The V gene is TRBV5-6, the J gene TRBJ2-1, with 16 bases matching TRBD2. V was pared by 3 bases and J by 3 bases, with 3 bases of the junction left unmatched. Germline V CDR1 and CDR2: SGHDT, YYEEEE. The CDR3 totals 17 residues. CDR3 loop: CASSSGLAGGYYNEQFF. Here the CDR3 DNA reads TGTGCCAGCAGCTCGGGACTAGCGGGAGGGTACTACAATGAGCAGTTCTTC.

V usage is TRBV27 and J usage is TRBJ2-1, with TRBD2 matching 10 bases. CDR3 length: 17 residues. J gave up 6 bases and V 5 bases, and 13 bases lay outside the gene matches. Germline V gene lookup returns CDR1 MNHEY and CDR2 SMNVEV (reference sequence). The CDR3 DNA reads TGTGCCAGCAGTCCAACTGGAAGCGGGAGGGCCTTCAATGAGCAGTTCTTC. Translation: CASSPTGSGRAFNEQFF.

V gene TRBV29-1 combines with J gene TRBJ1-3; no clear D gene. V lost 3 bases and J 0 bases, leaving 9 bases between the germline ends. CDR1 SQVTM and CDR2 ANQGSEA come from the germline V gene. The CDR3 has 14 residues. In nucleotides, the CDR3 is TGCAGCGTTGACTCGGACTACTCTGGAAACACCATATATTTT. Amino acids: CSVDSDYSGNTIYF.

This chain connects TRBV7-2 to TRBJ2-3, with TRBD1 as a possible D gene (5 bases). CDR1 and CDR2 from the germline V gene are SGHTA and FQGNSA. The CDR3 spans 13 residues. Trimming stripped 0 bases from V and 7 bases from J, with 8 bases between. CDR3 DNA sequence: TGTGCCAGCAGCTTAGCTCAGGGTAATACGCAGTATTTT. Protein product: CASSLAQGNTQYF.

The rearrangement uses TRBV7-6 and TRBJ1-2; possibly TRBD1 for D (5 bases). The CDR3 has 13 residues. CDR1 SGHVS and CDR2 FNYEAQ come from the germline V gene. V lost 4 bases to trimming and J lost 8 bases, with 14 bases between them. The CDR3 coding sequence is TGTGCCAGCAGCTCCGGGACGAGCGAGGGCTACACCTTC. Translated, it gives CASSSGTSEGYTF.

The CDR3 nucleotides are TGCGCCAGCAGCCAGGGCTTGGACGGTGGCTACACCTTC. Its translation: CASSQGLDGGYTF. The rearrangement joins TRBV4-1 to TRBJ1-2; no firm D call. Trimming took 3 bases from V and 7 from J, leaving 12 bases between them. Germline CDR1 MGHRA, CDR2 YSYEKL. This CDR3 has 13 residues.

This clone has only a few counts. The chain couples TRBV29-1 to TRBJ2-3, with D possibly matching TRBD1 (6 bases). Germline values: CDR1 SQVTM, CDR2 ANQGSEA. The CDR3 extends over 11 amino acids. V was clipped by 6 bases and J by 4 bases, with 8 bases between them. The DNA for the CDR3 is TGCAGCGTCCGGACAGCAGATACGCAGTATTTT. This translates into CSVRTADTQYF.

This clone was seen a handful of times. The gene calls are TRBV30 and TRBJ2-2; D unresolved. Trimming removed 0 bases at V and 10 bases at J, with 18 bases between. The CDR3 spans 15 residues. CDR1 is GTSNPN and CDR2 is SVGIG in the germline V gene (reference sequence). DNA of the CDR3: TGTGCCTGGAGTGTATCACTGCGGACCTCCGAGGAGCTGTTTTTT. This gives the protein CAWSVSLRTSEELFF.